The T cell receptor beta chain described here comes from a study of blood T cell repertoires in COVID-19. For the study at large: PBMCs, B-cell-depleted T cells, or T cells were the source of the cDNA or gDNA that made up the material.

With 6 bases removed from V and 3 bases from J, the gap between germline ends came to 8 bases. Germline CDR1 MNHEY, CDR2 SVGAGI. This CDR3 is 13 amino acids long. Original analysis: How many nucleated cells were present was estimated from reference gene primer amplification. Sequenced by immunoSEQ multiplex PCR; TCRdb stores in-frame clones only, minus some. V, J and clone size reflect that table, while D and trimming were determined from the DNA. The data contain approximately 150,000 clones, over 80% of them seen just once; the ten biggest clones take up around 8.9%. The V gene is TRBV6-5, the J gene TRBJ1-4; D unclear. The sequence was obtained from a woman at least 80 years old with COVID-19, enrolled during active disease. Sequenced: peripheral blood. CDR3 DNA sequence: TGTGCCAGCAGGCACCCGGCTAATGAAAAACTGTTTTTT. Its protein product is CASRHPANEKLFF.